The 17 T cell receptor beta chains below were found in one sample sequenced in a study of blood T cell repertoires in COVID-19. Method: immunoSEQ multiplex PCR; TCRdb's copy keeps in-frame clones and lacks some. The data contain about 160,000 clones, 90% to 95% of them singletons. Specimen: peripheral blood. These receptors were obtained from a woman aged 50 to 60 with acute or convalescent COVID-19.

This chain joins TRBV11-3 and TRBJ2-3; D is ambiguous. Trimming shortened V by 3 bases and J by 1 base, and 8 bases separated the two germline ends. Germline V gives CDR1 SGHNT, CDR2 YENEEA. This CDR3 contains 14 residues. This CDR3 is CASSLSPGTDTQYF. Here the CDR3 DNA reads TGTGCCAGCAGCTTGAGCCCTGGCACAGATACGCAGTATTTT.

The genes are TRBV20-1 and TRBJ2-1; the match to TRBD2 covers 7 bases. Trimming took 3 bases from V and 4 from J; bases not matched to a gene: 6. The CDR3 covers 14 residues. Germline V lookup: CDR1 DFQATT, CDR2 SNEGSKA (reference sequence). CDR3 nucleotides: TGCAGTGCTAGTATGCTAGCGGTATACAATGAGCAGTTCTTC. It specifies CSASMLAVYNEQFF.

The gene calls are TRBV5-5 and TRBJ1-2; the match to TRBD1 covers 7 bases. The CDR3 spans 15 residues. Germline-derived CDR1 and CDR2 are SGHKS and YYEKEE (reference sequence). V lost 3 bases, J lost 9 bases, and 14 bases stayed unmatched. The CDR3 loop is CASSSEDRLLTSYTF. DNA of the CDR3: TGTGCCAGCAGCTCCGAGGACAGGTTATTGACGAGCTACACCTTC. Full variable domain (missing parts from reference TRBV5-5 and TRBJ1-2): DAGVTQSPTHLIKTRGQQVTLRCSPISGHKSVSWYQQVLGQGPQFIFQYYEKEERGRGNFPDRFSARQFPNYSSELNVNALLLGDSALYLCASSSEDRLLTSYTFGSGTRLTVV.

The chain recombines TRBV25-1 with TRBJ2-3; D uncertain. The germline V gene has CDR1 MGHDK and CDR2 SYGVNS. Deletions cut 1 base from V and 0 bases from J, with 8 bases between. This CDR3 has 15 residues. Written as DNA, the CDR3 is TGTGCCAGCAGTGAATTTTTGGGCAGCACAGATACGCAGTATTTT. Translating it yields CASSEFLGSTDTQYF.

CDR3: CASKWGGYNSPLHF. The CDR3 coding sequence is TGTGCCAGCAAATGGGGAGGGTATAATTCACCCCTCCACTTT. V usage is TRBV28 and J usage is TRBJ1-6; D is undetermined. The germline V gene has CDR1 MDHEN and CDR2 SYDVKM. The CDR3 loop spans 14 amino acids. The V end lost 7 bases, the J end lost 4 bases, and 11 bases lay between the germline ends.

The CDR3 loop is CASSEDSLYGYTF. DNA for the CDR3: TGTGCCAGCAGCGAGGACAGCCTCTATGGCTACACCTTC. The chain is built from TRBV7-2 and TRBJ1-2; possibly TRBD1 for D (6 bases). The V end lost 5 bases, the J end lost 4 bases, and 11 bases lay between the germline ends. Germline lookup yields CDR1 SGHTA and CDR2 FQGNSA. This CDR3 has 13 residues. Looking up the rest from reference TRBV7-2 and TRBJ1-2 gives the full variable domain: GAGVSQSPSNKVTEKGKDVELRCDPISGHTALYWYRQSLGQGLEFLIYFQGNSAPDKSGLPSDRFSAERTGGSVSTLTIQRTQQEDSAVYLCASSEDSLYGYTFGSGTRLTVV.

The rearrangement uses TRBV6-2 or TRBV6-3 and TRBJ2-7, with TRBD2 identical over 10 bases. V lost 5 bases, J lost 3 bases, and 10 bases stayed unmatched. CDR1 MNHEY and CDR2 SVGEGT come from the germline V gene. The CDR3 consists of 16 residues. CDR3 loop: CASSPHKAGGYYEQYF. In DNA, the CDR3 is TGTGCCAGCAGTCCCCACAAAGCGGGAGGGTACTACGAGCAGTACTTC.

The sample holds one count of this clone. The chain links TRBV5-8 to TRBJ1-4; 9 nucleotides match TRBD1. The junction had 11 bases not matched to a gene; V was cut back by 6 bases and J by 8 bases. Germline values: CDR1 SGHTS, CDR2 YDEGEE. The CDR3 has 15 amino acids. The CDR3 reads CASTPGFGTGEKLFF. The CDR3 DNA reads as TGTGCCAGCACTCCGGGGTTCGGGACAGGGGAAAAACTGTTTTTT.

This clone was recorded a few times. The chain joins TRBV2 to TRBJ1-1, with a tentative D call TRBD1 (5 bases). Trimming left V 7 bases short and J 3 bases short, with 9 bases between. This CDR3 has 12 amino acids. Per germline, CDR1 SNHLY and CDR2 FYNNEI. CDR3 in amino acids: CASTRQYTEAFF. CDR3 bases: TGTGCCAGCACCCGACAGTACACTGAAGCTTTCTTT.

CDR3 sequence reads: CASSSGTGYNSPLHF. The CDR3, as DNA: TGTGCCAGCAGCTCCGGGACAGGCTATAATTCACCCCTCCACTTT. This chain uses TRBV7-3 with TRBJ1-6, with 8 bases identical to TRBD1. Germline V gene data show CDR1 as SGHTA and CDR2 as FQGTGA. The CDR3 runs 15 residues. J gave up 3 bases and V 4 bases, and 2 bases lay outside the gene matches.

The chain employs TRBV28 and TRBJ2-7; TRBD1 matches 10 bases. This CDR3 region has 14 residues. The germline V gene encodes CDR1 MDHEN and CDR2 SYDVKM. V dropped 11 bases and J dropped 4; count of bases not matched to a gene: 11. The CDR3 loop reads CAVVGGQGVYEQYF. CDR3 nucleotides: TGTGCCGTTGTAGGAGGACAGGGGGTTTACGAGCAGTACTTC.

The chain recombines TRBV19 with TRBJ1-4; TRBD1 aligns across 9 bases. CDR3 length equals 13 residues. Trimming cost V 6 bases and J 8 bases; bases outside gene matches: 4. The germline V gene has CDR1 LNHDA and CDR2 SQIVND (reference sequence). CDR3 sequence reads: CASRGQGIEKLFF. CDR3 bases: TGTGCCAGTAGGGGACAGGGAATAGAAAAACTGTTTTTT.

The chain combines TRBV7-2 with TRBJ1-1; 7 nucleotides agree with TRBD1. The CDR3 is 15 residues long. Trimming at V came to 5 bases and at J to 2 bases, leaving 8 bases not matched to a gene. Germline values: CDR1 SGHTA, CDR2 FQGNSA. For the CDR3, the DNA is TGTGCCAGCAGCACGGTCGGGACAGCTAACACTGAAGCTTTCTTT. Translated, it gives CASSTVGTANTEAFF.

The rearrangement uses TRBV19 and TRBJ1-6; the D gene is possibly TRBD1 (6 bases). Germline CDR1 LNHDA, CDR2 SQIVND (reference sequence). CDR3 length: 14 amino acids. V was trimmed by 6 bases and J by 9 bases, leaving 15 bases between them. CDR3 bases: TGTGCCAGTAGCGAAGAGGGGGAGAGTTCACCCCTCCACTTT. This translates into CASSEEGESSPLHF.

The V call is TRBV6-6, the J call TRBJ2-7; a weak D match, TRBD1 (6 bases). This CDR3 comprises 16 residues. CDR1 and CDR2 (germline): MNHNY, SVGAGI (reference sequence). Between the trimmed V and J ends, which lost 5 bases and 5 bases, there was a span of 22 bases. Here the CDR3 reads CASSRPLQGSLNEQYF. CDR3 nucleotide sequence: TGTGCCAGCAGTCGACCCCTACAGGGAAGTTTAAACGAGCAGTACTTC.

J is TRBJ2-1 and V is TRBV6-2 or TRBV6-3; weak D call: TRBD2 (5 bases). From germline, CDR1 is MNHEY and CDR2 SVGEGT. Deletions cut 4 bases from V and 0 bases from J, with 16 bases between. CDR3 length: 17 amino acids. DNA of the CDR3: TGTGCCAGCAGTTCGTCGGGGTCTAGTAGCTCCTACAATGAGCAGTTCTTC. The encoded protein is CASSSSGSSSSYNEQFF.

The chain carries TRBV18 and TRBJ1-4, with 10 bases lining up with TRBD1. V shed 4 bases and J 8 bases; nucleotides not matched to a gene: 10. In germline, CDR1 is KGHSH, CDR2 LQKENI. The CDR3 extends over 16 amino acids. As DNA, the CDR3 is TGTGCCAGCTCACGGGACAGGGGAGCAACAAGAGAAAAACTGTTTTTT. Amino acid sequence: CASSRDRGATREKLFF.